This T cell receptor (beta chain) originates from a study of blood T cell repertoires in COVID-19. Study information: COVID-19 samples from acute and convalescent phases originated in the United States, Italy and Spain. T cells, B-cell-depleted T cells, or PBMCs supplied cDNA or gDNA.

Assay: immunoSEQ multiplex PCR; the TCRdb copy retains only in-frame clones and omits some. Here the sample spans under 400,000 clones, 70% to 90% being singletons. Per the germline V gene, CDR1 is MNHEY and CDR2 is SMNVEV (reference sequence). V dropped 0 bases and J dropped 8 bases, with 13 bases sitting between them. This CDR3 is 14 amino acids long. In this sample, this clone turned up once. Followed over time, Seattle patients had been enrolled while infection was active. V usage is TRBV27 and J usage is TRBJ1-1; D may be TRBD1 (5 bases). This clonotype was sampled from a woman younger than 45 with COVID-19, enrolled during active disease. The sequenced sample consisted of peripheral blood. The CDR3 region is CASSLSRRGSEAFF. DNA of the CDR3: TGTGCCAGCAGTTTATCGAGGAGGGGATCGGAAGCTTTCTTT.